This TCR beta chain was obtained from a study of blood T cell repertoires in COVID-19. V lost 7 bases to trimming and J lost 4 bases, with 16 bases between them. From germline, CDR1 is MDHEN and CDR2 SYDVKM. CDR3 length: 14 residues. Original methodology: Reference gene primer amplification gave nucleated cell count estimates. TCRdb's table, derived via immunoSEQ multiplex PCR, lists solely in-frame clones and lacks some. The V and J calls and the clone size are those of that table, but D and trimming were determined from the DNA. The data contain hundreds of thousands of clones, around nine tenths of them singletons. This clone showed up just once.

This TCR came from a woman aged 50 to 60 who had been exposed to COVID-19. This rearrangement joins TRBV28 to TRBJ1-2, with D possibly matching TRBD1 (6 bases). Sequencing was done on a sample of PBMCs or T cells enriched from blood (not recorded which). The CDR3 bases are TGTGCCAGCACCTCCCCTAGGGACATCTATGGCTACACCTTC. Its protein is CASTSPRDIYGYTF.